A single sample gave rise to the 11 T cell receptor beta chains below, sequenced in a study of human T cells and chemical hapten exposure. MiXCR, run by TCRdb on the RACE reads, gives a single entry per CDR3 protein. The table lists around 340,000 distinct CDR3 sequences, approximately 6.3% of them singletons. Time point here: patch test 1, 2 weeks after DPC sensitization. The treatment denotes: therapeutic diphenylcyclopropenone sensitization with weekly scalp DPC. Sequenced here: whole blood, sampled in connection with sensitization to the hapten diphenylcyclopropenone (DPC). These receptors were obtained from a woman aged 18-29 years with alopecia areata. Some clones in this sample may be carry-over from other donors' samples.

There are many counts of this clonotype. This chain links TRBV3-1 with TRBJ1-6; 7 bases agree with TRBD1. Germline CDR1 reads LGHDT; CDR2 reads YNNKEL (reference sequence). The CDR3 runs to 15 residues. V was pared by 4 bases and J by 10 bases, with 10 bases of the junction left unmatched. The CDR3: CASSPPGRGQSPLHF. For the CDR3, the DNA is TGTGCCAGCAGCCCACCCGGGAGGGGACAGTCACCCCTCCACTTT.

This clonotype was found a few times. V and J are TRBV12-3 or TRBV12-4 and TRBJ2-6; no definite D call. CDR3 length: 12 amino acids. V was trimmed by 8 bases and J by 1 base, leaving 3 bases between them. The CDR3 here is CASQSGANVLTF. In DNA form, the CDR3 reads TGTGCCAGCCAGTCTGGGGCCAACGTCCTGACTTTC.

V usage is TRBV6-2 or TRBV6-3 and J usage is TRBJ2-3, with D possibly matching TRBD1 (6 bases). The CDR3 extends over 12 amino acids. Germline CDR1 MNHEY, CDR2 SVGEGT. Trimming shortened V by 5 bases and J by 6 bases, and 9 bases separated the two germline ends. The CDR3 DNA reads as TGTGCCAGCAGTCAGGGGTACGATACGCAGTATTTT. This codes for CASSQGYDTQYF.

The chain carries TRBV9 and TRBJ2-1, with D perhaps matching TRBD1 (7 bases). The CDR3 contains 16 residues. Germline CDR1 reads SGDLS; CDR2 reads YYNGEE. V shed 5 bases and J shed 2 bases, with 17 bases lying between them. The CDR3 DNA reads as TGTGCCAGCAGTAACCCCCGGGGGACAGCCTACAATGAGCAGTTCTTC. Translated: CASSNPRGTAYNEQFF.

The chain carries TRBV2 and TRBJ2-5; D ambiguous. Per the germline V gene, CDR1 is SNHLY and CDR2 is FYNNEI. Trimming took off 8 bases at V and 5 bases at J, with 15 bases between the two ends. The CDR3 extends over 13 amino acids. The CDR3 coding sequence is TGTGCCAGCCATGGACGGGCCGGGGAGACCCAGTACTTC. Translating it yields CASHGRAGETQYF.

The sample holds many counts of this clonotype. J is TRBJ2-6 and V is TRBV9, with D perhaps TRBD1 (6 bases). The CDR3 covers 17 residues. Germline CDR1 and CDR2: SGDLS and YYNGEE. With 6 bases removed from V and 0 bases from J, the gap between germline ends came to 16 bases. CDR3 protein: CASIKGDTGSGANVLTF. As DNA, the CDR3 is TGTGCCAGCATTAAAGGGGACACTGGCTCTGGGGCCAACGTCCTGACTTTC. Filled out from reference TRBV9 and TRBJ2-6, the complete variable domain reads DSGVTQTPKHLITATGQRVTLRCSPRSGDLSVYWYQQSLDQGLQFLIQYYNGEERAKGNILERFSAQQFPDLHSELNLSSLELGDSALYFCASIKGDTGSGANVLTFGAGSRLTVL.

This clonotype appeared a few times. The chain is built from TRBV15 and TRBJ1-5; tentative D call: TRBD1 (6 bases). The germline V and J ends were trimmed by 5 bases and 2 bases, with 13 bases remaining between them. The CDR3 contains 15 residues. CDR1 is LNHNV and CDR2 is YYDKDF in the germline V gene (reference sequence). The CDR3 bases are TGTGCCACCAGCTCCCGGACAGCCGGCAATCAGCCCCAGCATTTT. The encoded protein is CATSSRTAGNQPQHF.

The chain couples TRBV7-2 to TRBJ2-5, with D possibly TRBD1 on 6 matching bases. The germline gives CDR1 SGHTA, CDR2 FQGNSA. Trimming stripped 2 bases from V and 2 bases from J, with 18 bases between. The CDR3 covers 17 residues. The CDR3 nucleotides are TGTGCCAGCAGCTTAAGGCTCAGTGACAGGCATCAAGAGACCCAGTACTTC. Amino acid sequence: CASSLRLSDRHQETQYF.

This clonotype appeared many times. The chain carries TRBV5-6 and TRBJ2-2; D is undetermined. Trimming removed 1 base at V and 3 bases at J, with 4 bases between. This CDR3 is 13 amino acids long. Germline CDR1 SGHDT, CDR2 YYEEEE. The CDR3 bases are TGTGCCAGCAGCTTGAGGTACACCGGGGAGCTGTTTTTT. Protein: CASSLRYTGELFF.

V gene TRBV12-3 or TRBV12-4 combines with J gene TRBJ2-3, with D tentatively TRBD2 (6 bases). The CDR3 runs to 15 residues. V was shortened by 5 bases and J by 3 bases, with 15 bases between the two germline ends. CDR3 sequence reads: CASSPALTRTDTQYF. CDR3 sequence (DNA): TGTGCCAGCAGTCCGGCCCTGACTAGAACAGATACGCAGTATTTT.

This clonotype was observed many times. The CDR3 protein is CASSQDTGPPADTQYF. The CDR3 DNA follows: TGCGCCAGCAGCCAAGATACAGGGCCTCCGGCAGATACGCAGTATTTT. The chain combines TRBV4-3 with TRBJ2-3; D is possibly TRBD1 (6 bases). Looked up from germline, CDR1 is LGHNA and CDR2 is YSLEER. The CDR3 is 16 amino acids. V gave up 0 bases and J gave up 4 bases, with 14 bases separating them.